This T cell receptor (beta chain) appears in the sequencing data of a study of cytomegalovirus exposure and HLA in healthy donors. Looking at the study overall: The 95 to 150 validation repertoires and the 666 first-cohort repertoires shared a platform, a later analysis reported. General observations from the study: Cytomegalovirus status, reportedly, was diagnosed with high specificity and sensitivity by the classifier. A few of the chains that were CMV-associated were confirmed in vitro to be specific for CMV antigens. The study put 150 to 200 TCR beta chains on its list as cytomegalovirus-associated.

Sequenced by immunoSEQ multiplex PCR; TCRdb stores in-frame clones only, minus some. Of a few hundred thousand clones listed, nearly 90% are singletons. This CDR3 comprises 13 residues. V lost 0 bases and J lost 8, with 11 bases in between. The germline V gene encodes CDR1 LNHNV and CDR2 YYDKDF (reference sequence). As to this clone: What it recognizes is unknown.

This rearrangement joins TRBV15 to TRBJ2-7; D remains unclear. The sequenced sample was PBMCs. This TCR derives from a man aged 30 to 39 in good health and CMV-seronegative. Here the CDR3 DNA reads TGTGCCACCAGCAGAGATCTCACACAAAAGCAGTACTTC. Its translation is CATSRDLTQKQYF.